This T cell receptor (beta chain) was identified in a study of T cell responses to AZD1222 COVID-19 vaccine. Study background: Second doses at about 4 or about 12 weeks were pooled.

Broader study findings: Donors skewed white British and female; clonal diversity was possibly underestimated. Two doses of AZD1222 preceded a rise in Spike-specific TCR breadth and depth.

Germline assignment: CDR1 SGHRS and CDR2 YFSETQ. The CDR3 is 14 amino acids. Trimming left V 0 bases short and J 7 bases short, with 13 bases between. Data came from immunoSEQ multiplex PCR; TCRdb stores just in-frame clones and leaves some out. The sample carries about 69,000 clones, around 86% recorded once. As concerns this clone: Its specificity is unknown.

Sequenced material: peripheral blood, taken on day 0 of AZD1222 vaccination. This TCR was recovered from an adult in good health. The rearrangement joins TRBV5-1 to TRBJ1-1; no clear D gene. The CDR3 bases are TGCGCCAGCAGCTTGGCCTTCAGCAAGCTTGAAGCTTTCTTT. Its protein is CASSLAFSKLEAFF.